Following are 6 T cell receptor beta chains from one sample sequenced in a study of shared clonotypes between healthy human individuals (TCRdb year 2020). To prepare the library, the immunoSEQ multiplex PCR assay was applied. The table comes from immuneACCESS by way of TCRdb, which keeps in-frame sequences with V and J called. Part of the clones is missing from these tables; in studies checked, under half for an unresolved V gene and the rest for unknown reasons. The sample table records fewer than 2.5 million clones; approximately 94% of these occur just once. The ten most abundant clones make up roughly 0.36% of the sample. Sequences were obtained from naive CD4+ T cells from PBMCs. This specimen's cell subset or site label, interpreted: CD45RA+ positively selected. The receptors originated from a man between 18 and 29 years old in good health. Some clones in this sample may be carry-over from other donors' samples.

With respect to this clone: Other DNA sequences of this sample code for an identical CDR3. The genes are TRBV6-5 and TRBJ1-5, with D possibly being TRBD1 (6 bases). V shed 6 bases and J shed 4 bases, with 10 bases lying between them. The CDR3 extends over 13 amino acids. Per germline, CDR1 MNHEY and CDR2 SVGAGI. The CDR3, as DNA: TGTGCCAGCAGCAAGGACAGAAATCAGCCCCAGCATTTT. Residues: CASSKDRNQPQHF.

The CDR3 here is CAWSSSGRSTDTQYF. The CDR3 bases are TGTGCCTGGAGTTCTAGCGGGAGAAGCACAGATACGCAGTATTTT. The rearrangement links TRBV30 to TRBJ2-3; 10 nucleotides agree with TRBD2. The CDR3 is 15 amino acids. Germline values: CDR1 GTSNPN, CDR2 SVGIG (reference sequence). J was trimmed by 0 bases and V by 2 bases; bases with no gene match: 2.

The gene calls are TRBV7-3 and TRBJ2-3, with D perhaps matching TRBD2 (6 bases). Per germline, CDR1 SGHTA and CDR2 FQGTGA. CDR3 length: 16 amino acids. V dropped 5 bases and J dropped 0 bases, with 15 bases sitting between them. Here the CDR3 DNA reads TGTGCCAGCAGCCCTAGGGGCGGGGCTAGCACAGATACGCAGTATTTT. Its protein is CASSPRGGASTDTQYF.

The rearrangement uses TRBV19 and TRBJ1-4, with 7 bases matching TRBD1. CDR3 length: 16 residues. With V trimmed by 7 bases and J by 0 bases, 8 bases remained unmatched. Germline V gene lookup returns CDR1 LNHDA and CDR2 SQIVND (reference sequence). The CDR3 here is CASTPDRAPTNEKLFF. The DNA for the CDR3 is TGTGCCAGTACCCCCGACAGGGCCCCAACTAATGAAAAACTGTTTTTT.

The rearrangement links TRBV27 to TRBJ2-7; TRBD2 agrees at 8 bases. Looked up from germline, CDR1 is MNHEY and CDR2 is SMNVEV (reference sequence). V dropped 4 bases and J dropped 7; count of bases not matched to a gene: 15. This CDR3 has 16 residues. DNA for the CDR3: TGTGCCAGCAGTTCCCCCTCCGGGAGGGCCTTCCGGGAGCAGTACTTC. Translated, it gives CASSSPSGRAFREQYF.

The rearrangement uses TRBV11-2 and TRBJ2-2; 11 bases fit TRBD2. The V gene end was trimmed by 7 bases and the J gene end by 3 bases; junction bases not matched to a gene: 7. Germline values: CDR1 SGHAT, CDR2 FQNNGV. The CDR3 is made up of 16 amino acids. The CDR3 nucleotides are TGTGCCAGCACCAGACCGGGACTAGCGGACACCGGGGAGCTGTTTTTT. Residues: CASTRPGLADTGELFF.